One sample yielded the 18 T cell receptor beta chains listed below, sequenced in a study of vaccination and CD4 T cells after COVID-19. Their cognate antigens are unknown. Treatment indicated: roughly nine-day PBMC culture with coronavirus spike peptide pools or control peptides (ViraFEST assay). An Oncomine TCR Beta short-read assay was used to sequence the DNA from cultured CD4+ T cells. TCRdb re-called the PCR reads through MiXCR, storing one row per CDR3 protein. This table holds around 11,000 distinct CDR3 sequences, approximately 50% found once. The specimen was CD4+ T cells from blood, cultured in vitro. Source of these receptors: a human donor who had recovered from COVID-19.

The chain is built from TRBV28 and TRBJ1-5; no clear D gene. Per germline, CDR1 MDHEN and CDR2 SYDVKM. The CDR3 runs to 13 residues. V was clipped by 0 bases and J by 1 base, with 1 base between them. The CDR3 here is CASSLWSNQPQHF. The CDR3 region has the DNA TGTGCCAGCAGTTTATGGAGCAATCAGCCCCAGCATTTT. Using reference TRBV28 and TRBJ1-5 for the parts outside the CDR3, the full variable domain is DVKVTQSSRYLVKRTGEKVFLECVQDMDHENMFWYRQDPGLGLRLIYFSYDVKMKEKGDIPEGYSVSREKKERFSLILESASTNQTSMYLCASSLWSNQPQHFGDGTRLSIL.

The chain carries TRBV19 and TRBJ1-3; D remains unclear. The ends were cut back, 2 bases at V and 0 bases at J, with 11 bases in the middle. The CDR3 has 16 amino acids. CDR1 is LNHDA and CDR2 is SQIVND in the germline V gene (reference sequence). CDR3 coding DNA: TGTGCCAGTAGTATAAACAGCGTAAGCTCTGGAAACACCATATATTTT. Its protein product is CASSINSVSSGNTIYF.

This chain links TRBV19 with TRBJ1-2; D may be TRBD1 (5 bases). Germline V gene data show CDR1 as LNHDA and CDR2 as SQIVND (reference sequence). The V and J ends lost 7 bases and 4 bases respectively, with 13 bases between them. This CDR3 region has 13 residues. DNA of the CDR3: TGTGCCAGTATTGACAGTGACCTCTATGGCTACACCTTC. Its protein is CASIDSDLYGYTF.

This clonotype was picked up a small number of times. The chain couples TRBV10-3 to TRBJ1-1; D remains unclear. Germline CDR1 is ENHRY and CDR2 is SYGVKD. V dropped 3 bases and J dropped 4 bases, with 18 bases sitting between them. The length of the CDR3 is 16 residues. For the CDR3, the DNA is TGTGCCATCAGTGATTCCAGAGGGCCGGGGTCCACTGAAGCTTTCTTT. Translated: CAISDSRGPGSTEAFF.

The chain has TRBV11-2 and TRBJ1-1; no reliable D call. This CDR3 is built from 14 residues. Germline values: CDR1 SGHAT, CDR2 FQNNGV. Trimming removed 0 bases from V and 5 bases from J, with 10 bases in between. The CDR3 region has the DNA TGTGCCAGCAGCTTAGATATCGCCGGAACTGAAGCTTTCTTT. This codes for CASSLDIAGTEAFF.

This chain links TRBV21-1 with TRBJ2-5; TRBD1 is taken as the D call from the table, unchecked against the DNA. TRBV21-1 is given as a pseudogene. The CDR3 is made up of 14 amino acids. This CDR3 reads CASSKGTLEETQYF. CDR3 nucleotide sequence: TGTGCCAGCAGCAAAGGTACCCTGGAAGAGACCCAGTACTTC.

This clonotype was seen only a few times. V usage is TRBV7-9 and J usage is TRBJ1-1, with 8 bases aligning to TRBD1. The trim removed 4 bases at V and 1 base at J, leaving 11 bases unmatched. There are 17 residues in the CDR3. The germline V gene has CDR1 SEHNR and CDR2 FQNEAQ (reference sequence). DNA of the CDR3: TGTGCCAGCAGCTCCCGGACAGGGAAGTTGTCGAACACTGAAGCTTTCTTT. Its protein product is CASSSRTGKLSNTEAFF.

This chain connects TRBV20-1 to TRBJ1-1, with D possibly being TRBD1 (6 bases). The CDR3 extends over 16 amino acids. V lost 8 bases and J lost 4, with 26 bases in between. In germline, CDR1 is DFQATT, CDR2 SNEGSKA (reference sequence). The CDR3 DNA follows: TGCAGTCCAACTAGCGGGGGCAGGGTATTCGGCACTGAAGCTTTCTTT. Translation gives CSPTSGGRVFGTEAFF.

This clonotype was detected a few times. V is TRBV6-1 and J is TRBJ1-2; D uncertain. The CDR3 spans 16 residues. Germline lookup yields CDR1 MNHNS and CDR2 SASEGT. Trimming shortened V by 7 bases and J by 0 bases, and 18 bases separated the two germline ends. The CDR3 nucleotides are TGTGCCAGCACCCTAAAACCCCACCGACCTAACTATGGCTACACCTTC. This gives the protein CASTLKPHRPNYGYTF.

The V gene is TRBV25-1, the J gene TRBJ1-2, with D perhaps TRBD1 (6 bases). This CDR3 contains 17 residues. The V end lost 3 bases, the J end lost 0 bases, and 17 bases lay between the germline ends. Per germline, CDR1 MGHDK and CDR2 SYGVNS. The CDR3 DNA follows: TGTGCCAGCAGTGATTACCGGACAGCGAAAGCTAACTATGGCTACACCTTC. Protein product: CASSDYRTAKANYGYTF.

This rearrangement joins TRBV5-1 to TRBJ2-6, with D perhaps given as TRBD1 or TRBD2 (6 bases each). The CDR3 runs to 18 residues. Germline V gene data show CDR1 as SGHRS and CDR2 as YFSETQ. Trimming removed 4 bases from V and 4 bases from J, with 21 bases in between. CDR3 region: CASSPSRSGAQGANVLTF. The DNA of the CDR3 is TGCGCCAGCAGCCCCTCGCGTTCGGGGGCGCAAGGGGCCAACGTCCTGACTTTC.

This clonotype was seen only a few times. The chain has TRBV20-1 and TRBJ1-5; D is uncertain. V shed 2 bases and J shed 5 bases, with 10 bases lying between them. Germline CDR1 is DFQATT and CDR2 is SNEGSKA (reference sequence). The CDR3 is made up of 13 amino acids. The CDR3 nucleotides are TGCAGTGCTAGAAAGCAACGGGATCAGCCCCAGCATTTT. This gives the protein CSARKQRDQPQHF.

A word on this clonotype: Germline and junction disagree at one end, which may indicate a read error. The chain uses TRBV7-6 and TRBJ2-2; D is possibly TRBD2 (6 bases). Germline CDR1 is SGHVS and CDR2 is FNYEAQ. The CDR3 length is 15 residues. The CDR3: CASSPGTSYTGELFF. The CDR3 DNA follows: TGTGCTAGCAGCCCCGGGACTTCCTACACCGGGGAGCTGTTTTTT.

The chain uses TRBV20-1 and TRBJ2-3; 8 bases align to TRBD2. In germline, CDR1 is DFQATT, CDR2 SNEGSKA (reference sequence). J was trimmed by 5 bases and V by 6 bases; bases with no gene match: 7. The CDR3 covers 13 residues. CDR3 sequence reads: CSAPSGRGDTQYF. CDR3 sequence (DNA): TGCAGTGCCCCCAGCGGGAGAGGAGATACGCAGTATTTT.

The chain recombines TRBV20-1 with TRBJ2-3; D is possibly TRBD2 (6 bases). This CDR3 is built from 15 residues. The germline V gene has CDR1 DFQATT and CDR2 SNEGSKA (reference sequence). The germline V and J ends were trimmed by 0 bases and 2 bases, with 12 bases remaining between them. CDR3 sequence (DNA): TGCAGTGCTAGAGATAGTGCGGGGCTCACAGATACGCAGTATTTT. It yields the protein CSARDSAGLTDTQYF.

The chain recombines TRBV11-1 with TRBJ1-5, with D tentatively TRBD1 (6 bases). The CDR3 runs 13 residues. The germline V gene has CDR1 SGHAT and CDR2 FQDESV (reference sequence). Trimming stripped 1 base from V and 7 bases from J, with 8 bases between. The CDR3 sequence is CASSLDQGQPQHF. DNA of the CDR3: TGTGCCAGCAGCTTAGATCAGGGGCAGCCCCAGCATTTT.

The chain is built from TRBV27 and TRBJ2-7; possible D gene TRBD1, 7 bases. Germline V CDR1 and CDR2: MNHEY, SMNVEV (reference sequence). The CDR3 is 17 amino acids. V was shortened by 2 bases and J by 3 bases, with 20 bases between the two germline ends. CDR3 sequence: CASSLNRGGQEFYEQYF. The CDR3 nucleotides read TGTGCCAGCAGTTTAAACAGGGGAGGACAGGAGTTCTACGAGCAGTACTTC.

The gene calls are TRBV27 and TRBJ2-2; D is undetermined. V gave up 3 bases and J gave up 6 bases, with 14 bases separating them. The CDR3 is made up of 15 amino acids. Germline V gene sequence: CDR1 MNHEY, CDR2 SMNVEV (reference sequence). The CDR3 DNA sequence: TGTGCCAGCAGTTTCCGTCGAGCACTCCCCGGGGAGCTGTTTTTT. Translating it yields CASSFRRALPGELFF.